This TCR beta chain was observed in a study of shared clonotypes between healthy human individuals. Looked up from germline, CDR1 is LNHDA and CDR2 is SQIVND (reference sequence). V was shortened by 3 bases and J by 11 bases, with 16 bases between the two germline ends. This CDR3 contains 14 residues. Some clones are missing from TCRdb's copy, which holds only in-frame ones; the method was immunoSEQ multiplex PCR. The sample lists about a million clones, about 77% occurring once. The rearrangement uses TRBV19 and TRBJ2-2, with D possibly TRBD1 on 6 matching bases. Sequencing was done on a sample of memory CD4+ T cells sorted from blood. Subset specified: CD45RA-negative fraction. This TCR came from a man in his late teens or twenties in good health. In nucleotides, the CDR3 is TGTGCCAGTAGTATTTCAGGGGCCCCCCTTGAGCTGTTTTTT. Residues: CASSISGAPLELFF.